This paragraph covers one TCR beta chain sequence. Its antigen is undetermined. Germline-derived CDR1 and CDR2 are MDHEN and SYDVKM. V lost 10 bases to trimming and J lost 7 bases, with 16 bases between them. This CDR3 contains 12 residues. The source of the sample is a study of siplizumab effects on memory and regulatory T cells. Study-wide results and limits: Suppression by proliferating Tregs derived from siplizumab cultures was not verified. Fewer alloreactive sequences mapped to unstimulated CD4+ memory cells under siplizumab. The alloreactive clones that mapped to unstimulated subsets made up only a minor fraction. Naive T cells appeared more varied than memory cells and looked like key alloresponse contributors.

The protocol was immunoSEQ multiplex PCR, while the TCRdb copy is restricted to in-frame clones and leaves out a portion. In the table there are around 94,000 clones, approximately 90% of which are singletons. The chain employs TRBV28 and TRBJ2-5; D not resolved. This sequence was found in a human donor in good health. Sequencing was performed on CD4+ T cells sorted from blood. CDR3 region: CATLGGVRTQYF. In DNA, the CDR3 is TGTGCCACTTTAGGCGGCGTACGGACCCAGTACTTC.